The entry that follows covers one T cell receptor beta chain sequence. Its antigen remains unidentified. Definition of naive CD8+ T cells rested on a CD45RO-CCR7+CD27+CD95- profile. TRB cDNA was prepared as libraries by UMI-labeled 5' RACE. Each CDR3 protein gets one entry in TCRdb, which reprocessed the 5' RACE reads and gives no DNA. In all, the sample yields about 5,500 distinct CDR3 sequences. This sample is drawn from a study of CXCR3-negative and CXCR3-positive naive CD8 T cells. Whole-study results and caveats: Whereas memory cells differed, naive CXCR3-negative and CXCR3-positive cells shared similar TRBV-TRBJ usage. Surface CD5 looked about the same in the naive subsets, so the authors worked out TCR strength from TRB CDR3 properties.

In germline, CDR1 is DFQATT, CDR2 SNEGSKA (reference sequence). The CDR3 is made up of 15 amino acids. The chain uses TRBV20-1 and TRBJ2-7; TCRdb names TRBD2, which stays unverified in the absence of DNA. Sequenced: naive CXCR3- CD8+ T cells from blood. Subset described: CD45RO-CCR7+CD27+CD95- naive CD8+ T cells lacking CXCR3 (TNR3-). The clonotype comes from a human donor in good health. Some clones in this sample may be carry-over from other donors' samples. Here the CDR3 reads CSASDDYLTSYEQYF.